Sequencing of this T cell receptor (beta chain) was carried out in a study of T cells in Graves' hyperthyroidism and ophthalmopathy. Germline-derived CDR1 and CDR2 are SGHAT and FQNNGV. Deletions cut 3 bases from V and 3 bases from J, with 11 bases between. The CDR3 length is 14 residues. Across 18 months, stable Graves' hyperthyroidism was marked by no progression to ophthalmopathy. Regions amplified from RNA transcripts were the TCR beta CDR3 regions. HTBI primers were the set used in a first-round RT-PCR of the TCR CDR3. In TCRdb, the multiplex PCR reads were re-called with MiXCR into one record per CDR3 protein. There are approximately 590,000 distinct CDR3 sequences in the sample; around 16% occur only once, and around 6.6% lies in the top ten. This clonotype was recorded many times.

The chain joins TRBV11-2 to TRBJ2-5; tentatively, D is TRBD2 (6 bases). The sequence was obtained from a woman aged 25 to 39 with Graves' hyperthyroidism. The specimen sequenced was blood. The CDR3 DNA reads TGTGCCAGCAGCTTGGGACTCGCAAAAGAGACCCAGTACTTC. It yields the protein CASSLGLAKETQYF.